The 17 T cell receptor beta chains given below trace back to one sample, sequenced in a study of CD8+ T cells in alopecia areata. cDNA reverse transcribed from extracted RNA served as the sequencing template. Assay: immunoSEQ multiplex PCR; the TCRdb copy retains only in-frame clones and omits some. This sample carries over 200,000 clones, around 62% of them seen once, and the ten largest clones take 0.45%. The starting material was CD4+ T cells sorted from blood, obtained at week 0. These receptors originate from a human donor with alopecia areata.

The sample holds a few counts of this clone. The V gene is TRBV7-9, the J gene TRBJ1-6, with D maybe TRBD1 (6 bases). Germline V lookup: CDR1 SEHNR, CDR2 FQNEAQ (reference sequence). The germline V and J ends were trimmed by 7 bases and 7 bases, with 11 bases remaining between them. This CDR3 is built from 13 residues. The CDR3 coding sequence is TGTGCCAGCATCCTAGGGGGGAATTCACCCCTCCACTTT. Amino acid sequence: CASILGGNSPLHF.

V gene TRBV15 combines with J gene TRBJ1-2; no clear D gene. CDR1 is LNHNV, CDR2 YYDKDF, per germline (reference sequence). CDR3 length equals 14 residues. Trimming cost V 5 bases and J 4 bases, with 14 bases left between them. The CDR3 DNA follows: TGTGCCACCAGCCCGGGAGGTTCGGGCTATGGCTACACCTTC. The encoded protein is CATSPGGSGYGYTF.

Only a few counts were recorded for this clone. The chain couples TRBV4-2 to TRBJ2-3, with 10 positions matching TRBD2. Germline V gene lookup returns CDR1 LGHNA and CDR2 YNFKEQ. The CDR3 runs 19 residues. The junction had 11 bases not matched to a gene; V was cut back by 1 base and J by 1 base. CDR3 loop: CASSQGAASGGARTDTQYF. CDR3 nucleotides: TGTGCCAGCAGCCAAGGGGCAGCAAGCGGGGGGGCCCGCACAGATACGCAGTATTTT.

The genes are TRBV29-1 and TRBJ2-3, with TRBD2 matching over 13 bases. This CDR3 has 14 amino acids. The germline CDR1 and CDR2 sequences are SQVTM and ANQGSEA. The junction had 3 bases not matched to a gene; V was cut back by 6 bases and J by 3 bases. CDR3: CSVRLAGGTDTQYF. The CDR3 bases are TGCAGCGTAAGACTAGCGGGAGGAACAGATACGCAGTATTTT.

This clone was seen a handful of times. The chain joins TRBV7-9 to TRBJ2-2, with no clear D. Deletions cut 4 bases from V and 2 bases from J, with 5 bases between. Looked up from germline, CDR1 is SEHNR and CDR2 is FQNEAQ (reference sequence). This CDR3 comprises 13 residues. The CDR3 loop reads CASSYLNTGELFF. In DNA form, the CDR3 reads TGTGCCAGCAGCTACCTCAACACCGGGGAGCTGTTTTTT.

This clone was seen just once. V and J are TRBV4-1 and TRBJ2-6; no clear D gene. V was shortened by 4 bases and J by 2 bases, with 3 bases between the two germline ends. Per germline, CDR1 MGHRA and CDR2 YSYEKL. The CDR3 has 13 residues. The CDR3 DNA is TGCGCCAGCAGCCCCACTGGGGCCAACGTCCTGACTTTC. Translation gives CASSPTGANVLTF.

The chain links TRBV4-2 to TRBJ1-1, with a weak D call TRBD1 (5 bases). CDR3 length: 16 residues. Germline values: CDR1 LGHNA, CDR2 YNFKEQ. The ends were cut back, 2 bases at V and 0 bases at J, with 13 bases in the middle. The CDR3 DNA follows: TGTGCCAGCAGCCAACATACCGACAGCATGAACACTGAAGCTTTCTTT. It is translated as CASSQHTDSMNTEAFF.

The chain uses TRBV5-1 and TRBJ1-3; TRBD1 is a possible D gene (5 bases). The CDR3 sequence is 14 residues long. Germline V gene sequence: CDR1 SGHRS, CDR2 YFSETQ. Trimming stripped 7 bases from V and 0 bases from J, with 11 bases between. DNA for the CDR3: TGCGCCAGCTCTCCAGGGCCCTCTGGAAACACCATATATTTT. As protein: CASSPGPSGNTIYF.

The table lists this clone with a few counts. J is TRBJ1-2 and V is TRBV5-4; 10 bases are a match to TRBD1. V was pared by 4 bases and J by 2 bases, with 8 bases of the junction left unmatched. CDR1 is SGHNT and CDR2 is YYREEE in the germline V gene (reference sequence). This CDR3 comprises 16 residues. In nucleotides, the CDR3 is TGTGCCAGCAGCGGAGCCGGGACAGGGGCGAACTATGGCTACACCTTC. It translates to CASSGAGTGANYGYTF.

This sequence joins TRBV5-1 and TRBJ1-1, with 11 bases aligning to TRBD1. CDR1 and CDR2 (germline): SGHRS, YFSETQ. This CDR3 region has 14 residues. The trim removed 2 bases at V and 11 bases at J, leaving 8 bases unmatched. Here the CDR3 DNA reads TGCGCCAGCAGCTTTGATCCGGGACAGGGGGGCGCTTTCTTT. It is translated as CASSFDPGQGGAFF.

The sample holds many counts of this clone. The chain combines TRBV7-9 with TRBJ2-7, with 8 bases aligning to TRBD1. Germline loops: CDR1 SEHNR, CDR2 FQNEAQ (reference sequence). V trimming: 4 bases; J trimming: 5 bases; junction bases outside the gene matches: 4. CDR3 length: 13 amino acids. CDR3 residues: CASSSDRVHEQYF. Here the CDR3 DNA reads TGTGCCAGCAGCTCGGACAGGGTCCACGAGCAGTACTTC.

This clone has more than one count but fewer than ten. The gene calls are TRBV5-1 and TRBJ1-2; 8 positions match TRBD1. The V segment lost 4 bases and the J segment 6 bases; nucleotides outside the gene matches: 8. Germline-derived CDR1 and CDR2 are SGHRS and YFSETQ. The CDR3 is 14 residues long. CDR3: CASSTGTGLDGYTF. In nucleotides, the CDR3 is TGCGCCAGCAGCACTGGGACAGGTCTCGATGGCTACACCTTC.

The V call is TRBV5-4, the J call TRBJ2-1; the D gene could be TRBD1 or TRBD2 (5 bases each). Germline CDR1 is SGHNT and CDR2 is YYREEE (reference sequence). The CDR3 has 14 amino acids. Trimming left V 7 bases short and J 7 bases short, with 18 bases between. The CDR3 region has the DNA TGTGCCAGCGAAAACTCTGGGGGTCTGAATGAGCAGTTCTTC. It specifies CASENSGGLNEQFF. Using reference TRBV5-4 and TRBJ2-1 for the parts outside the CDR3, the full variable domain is ETGVTQSPTHLIKTRGQQVTLRCSSQSGHNTVSWYQQALGQGPQFIFQYYREEENGRGNFPPRFSGLQFPNYSSELNVNALELDDSALYLCASENSGGLNEQFFGPGTRLTVL.

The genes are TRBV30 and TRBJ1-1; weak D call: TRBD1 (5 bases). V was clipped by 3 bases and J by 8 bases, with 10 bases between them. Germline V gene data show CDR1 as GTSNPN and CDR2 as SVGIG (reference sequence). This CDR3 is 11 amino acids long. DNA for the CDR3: TGTGCCTGGAGGAGACAGAAGGAAGCTTTCTTT. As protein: CAWRRQKEAFF.

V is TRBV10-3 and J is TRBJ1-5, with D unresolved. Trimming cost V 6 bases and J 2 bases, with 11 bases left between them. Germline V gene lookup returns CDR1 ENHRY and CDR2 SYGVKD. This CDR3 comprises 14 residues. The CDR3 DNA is TGTGCCATCAGCCACGGGGAGGGCAATCAGCCCCAGCATTTT. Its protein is CAISHGEGNQPQHF.

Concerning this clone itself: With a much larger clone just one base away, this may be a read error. The CDR3 region is CASSFSSYNEQFF. In DNA, the CDR3 is TGTGCCAGCAGCTTTAGCTCCTACAATGAGCAGTTCTTC. The chain joins TRBV7-9 to TRBJ2-1, with D hard to call. Trimming removed 3 bases at V and 0 bases at J, with 3 bases between. CDR3 length: 13 amino acids. Germline V gene data show CDR1 as SEHNR and CDR2 as FQNEAQ (reference sequence). Based on the CDR3 plus reference TRBV7-9 and TRBJ2-1, the full variable domain is DTGVSQNPRHKITKRGQNVTFRCDPISEHNRLYWYRQTLGQGPEFLTYFQNEAQLEKSRLLSDRFSAERPKGSFSTLEIQRTEQGDSAMYLCASSFSSYNEQFFGPGTRLTVL.

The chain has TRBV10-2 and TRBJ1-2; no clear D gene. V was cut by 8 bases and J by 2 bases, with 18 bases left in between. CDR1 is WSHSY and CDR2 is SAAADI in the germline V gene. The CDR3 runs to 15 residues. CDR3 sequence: CASLGRARTNYGYTF. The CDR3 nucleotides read TGCGCCAGCCTCGGACGGGCGAGAACAAACTATGGCTACACCTTC.